Shown below are 32 T cell receptor beta chains from a single sample sequenced in a study of T cell responses to AZD1222 COVID-19 vaccine. The protocol was immunoSEQ multiplex PCR, while the TCRdb copy is restricted to in-frame clones and leaves out a portion. Of about 150,000 clones in the sample, 94% are singletons; the top ten hold 1.3%. The source was peripheral blood, collected on day 0 of AZD1222 vaccination. Source of these receptors: an adult in good health.

V is TRBV14 and J is TRBJ1-1; TRBD1 agrees at 9 bases. The CDR3 totals 18 residues. Per the germline V gene, CDR1 is SGHDN and CDR2 is FVKESK. J was trimmed by 6 bases and V by 1 base; bases with no gene match: 15. DNA for the CDR3: TGTGCCAGCAGCCAAGGCCCTTTCACAGGGGGCGGACTAGCTGAAGCTTTCTTT. Translated, it gives CASSQGPFTGGGLAEAFF.

V gene TRBV5-1 combines with J gene TRBJ2-5; 11 bases align to TRBD2. CDR1 and CDR2 from the germline V gene are SGHRS and YFSETQ. The CDR3 length is 16 residues. Trimming removed 3 bases from V and 3 bases from J; junction bases left unmatched: 7. This CDR3 is CASSSLAGVGKETQYF. The CDR3 region has the DNA TGCGCCAGCAGCTCACTAGCGGGAGTGGGAAAAGAGACCCAGTACTTC.

The table lists this clone with a count of one. The V gene is TRBV5-4, the J gene TRBJ2-3; perhaps D is TRBD1 or TRBD2 (5 bases each). This CDR3 has 14 amino acids. Germline CDR1 and CDR2: SGHNT and YYREEE (reference sequence). Between the trimmed V and J ends, which lost 0 bases and 2 bases, there was a span of 7 bases. Written as DNA, the CDR3 is TGTGCCAGCAGCTTGGGGGACCCCACAGATACGCAGTATTTT. Amino acids: CASSLGDPTDTQYF.

This rearrangement joins TRBV10-3 to TRBJ2-3, with D tentatively TRBD1 or TRBD2 (5 bases each). The CDR3 runs 14 residues. Trimming took 2 bases from V and 2 from J, leaving 8 bases between them. CDR1 ENHRY and CDR2 SYGVKD come from the germline V gene. CDR3 sequence (DNA): TGTGCCATCAGTGAGCGTGGGACCACAGATACGCAGTATTTT. It encodes CAISERGTTDTQYF.

The chain links TRBV5-3 to TRBJ2-5; tentative D call: TRBD2 (5 bases). TRBV5-3 is annotated as an ORF whose role is uncertain. This CDR3 is 15 amino acids long. V dropped 1 base and J dropped 4 bases, with 14 bases sitting between them. CDR3 residues: CARSLPPDLRETQYF. The CDR3 coding sequence is TGTGCCAGAAGCTTGCCCCCGGACTTAAGAGAGACCCAGTACTTC.

This clone was recorded once. This chain uses TRBV24-1 with TRBJ2-3, with TRBD2 identical over 9 bases. Per germline, CDR1 KGHDR and CDR2 SFDVKD. The CDR3 loop spans 18 amino acids. J gave up 4 bases and V 2 bases, and 12 bases lay outside the gene matches. The CDR3 loop is CATSDSMGLAGRPDTQYF. The CDR3 DNA follows: TGTGCCACCAGTGATTCCATGGGACTAGCTGGTCGGCCAGATACGCAGTATTTT.

Turning to this clone: The junction shows a germline mismatch at one end, possibly a read error. The chain employs TRBV18 and TRBJ2-1; D call uncertain. The CDR3 runs 18 residues. CDR1 KGHSH and CDR2 LQKENI come from the germline V gene. The CDR3 loop is CASSPPWSPLYSYNEQFF. DNA of the CDR3: TGTGCCAGCTCGCCTCCGTGGTCTCCACTGTACTCCTACAATGAGCAATTCTTC.

This chain uses TRBV25-1 with TRBJ1-2, with TRBD1 matching over 9 bases. The trim removed 5 bases at V and 8 bases at J, leaving 9 bases unmatched. CDR1 and CDR2 (germline): MGHDK, SYGVNS. There are 14 residues in the CDR3. The CDR3 sequence: CASSLQETGGGYTF. CDR3 in DNA: TGTGCCAGCAGTCTCCAGGAGACAGGGGGAGGCTACACCTTC.

The chain couples TRBV27 to TRBJ2-1, with a tentative D call TRBD2 (8 bases). V was clipped by 0 bases and J by 7 bases, with 22 bases between them. Looked up from germline, CDR1 is MNHEY and CDR2 is SMNVEV (reference sequence). The CDR3 sequence is 18 residues long. In DNA, the CDR3 is TGTGCCAGCAGTTTATCATTTTCGTTCGGGAGGGGGCGGAATGAGCAGTTCTTC. It specifies CASSLSFSFGRGRNEQFF.

CDR3 loop: CATSDSGTGGNEQFF. The CDR3, as DNA: TGTGCCACCAGTGACTCCGGGACAGGGGGCAATGAGCAGTTCTTC. The V and J genes are TRBV24-1 and TRBJ2-1; TRBD1 matches at 11 bases. The CDR3 totals 15 residues. V lost 4 bases and J lost 6; bases outside the gene matches: 4. The germline V gene encodes CDR1 KGHDR and CDR2 SFDVKD.

The V and J genes are TRBV10-3 and TRBJ2-3; 8 bases line up with TRBD2. Germline values: CDR1 ENHRY, CDR2 SYGVKD. With 8 bases clipped from V and 0 bases from J, the junction kept 7 bases outside the gene matches. CDR3 length: 15 residues. The CDR3 loop reads CAIRGGPLSTDTQYF. The CDR3 DNA reads as TGTGCCATCCGGGGGGGCCCTCTAAGCACAGATACGCAGTATTTT.

This clone was recorded a few times. The rearrangement uses TRBV4-2 and TRBJ2-2; D possibly corresponds to TRBD2 (5 bases). The CDR3 consists of 14 residues. V was shortened by 0 bases and J by 8 bases, with 10 bases between the two germline ends. Germline V gene data show CDR1 as LGHNA and CDR2 as YNFKEQ. CDR3 sequence (DNA): TGTGCCAGCAGCCAAGAAGCGGAATTGGGGGAGCTGTTTTTT. This sequence encodes CASSQEAELGELFF.

The chain couples TRBV24-1 to TRBJ2-5; 10 nucleotides align to TRBD1. This CDR3 is built from 15 residues. J gave up 5 bases and V 7 bases, and 9 bases lay outside the gene matches. Germline V lookup: CDR1 KGHDR, CDR2 SFDVKD. This CDR3 reads CATRATGTGDETQYF. In nucleotides, the CDR3 is TGTGCCACCAGGGCGACAGGGACAGGGGACGAGACCCAGTACTTC.

The V call is TRBV4-3, the J call TRBJ1-5; TRBD1 might be the D (5 bases). V was cut by 0 bases and J by 7 bases, with 13 bases left in between. CDR3 size: 15 residues. The germline gives CDR1 LGHNA, CDR2 YSLEER. CDR3 sequence: CASSQDWQGLQPQHF. CDR3 in DNA: TGCGCCAGCAGCCAAGATTGGCAGGGATTACAGCCCCAGCATTTT.

This clone was recorded once. The V call is TRBV6-4, the J call TRBJ2-3; 8 bases match TRBD2. The ends lost 3 bases at V and 5 bases at J; junction bases unmatched: 7. Germline V gene data show CDR1 as MRHNA and CDR2 as SNTAGT. This CDR3 contains 15 residues. Here the CDR3 reads CASSDGAGGGDTQYF. In DNA form, the CDR3 reads TGTGCCAGCAGTGATGGCGCGGGAGGCGGAGATACGCAGTATTTT.

The chain recombines TRBV6-5 with TRBJ1-5, with TRBD1 matching 7 bases. V dropped 0 bases and J dropped 5; count of bases not matched to a gene: 7. Germline loops: CDR1 MNHEY, CDR2 SVGAGI. The CDR3 extends over 16 amino acids. The CDR3 here is CASSYSNRDRDQPQHF. CDR3 nucleotide sequence: TGTGCCAGCAGTTACTCCAATCGGGACAGAGATCAGCCCCAGCATTTT.

The rearrangement links TRBV19 to TRBJ2-1; unclear D gene. The CDR3 totals 13 residues. Deletions cut 1 base from V and 3 bases from J, with 4 bases between. From germline, CDR1 is LNHDA and CDR2 SQIVND (reference sequence). DNA of the CDR3: TGTGCCAGTAGTATAGGGGACTACAATGAGCAGTTCTTC. This sequence encodes CASSIGDYNEQFF.

This rearrangement joins TRBV19 to TRBJ2-6; 7 nucleotides match TRBD2. The CDR3 is 16 amino acids. CDR1 and CDR2 from the germline V gene are LNHDA and SQIVND (reference sequence). Trimming cost V 6 bases and J 2 bases; bases outside gene matches: 7. For the CDR3, the DNA is TGTGCCAGTAGCACCTATGGGGGGGCTGGGGCCAACGTCCTGACTTTC. This translates into CASSTYGGAGANVLTF.

This clone came up a few times. The chain employs TRBV10-3 and TRBJ1-6; D is possibly TRBD1 (6 bases). This CDR3 has 14 amino acids. V lost 8 bases, J lost 7 bases, and 15 bases lay in between. CDR1 is ENHRY, CDR2 SYGVKD, per germline. The CDR3 DNA follows: TGTGCCATCGGGGGCATTGGCGGGAATTCACCCCTCCACTTT. Translating it yields CAIGGIGGNSPLHF.

The chain joins TRBV28 to TRBJ1-3; 7 nucleotides line up with TRBD1. Unmatched junction bases numbered 10, after V lost 5 bases and J lost 0 bases. Germline loops: CDR1 MDHEN, CDR2 SYDVKM. The CDR3 covers 17 residues. The CDR3 protein is CASSAGQDTYSGNTIYF. DNA for the CDR3: TGTGCCAGCAGTGCCGGACAGGACACCTACTCTGGAAACACCATATATTTT.

The chain links TRBV19 to TRBJ1-5; possible D gene TRBD1, 6 bases. Germline loops: CDR1 LNHDA, CDR2 SQIVND (reference sequence). CDR3 size: 14 residues. V was pared by 8 bases and J by 4 bases, with 15 bases between. In DNA form, the CDR3 reads TGTGCCAGTCATGACCTTGGACAGAATCAGCCCCAGCATTTT. It encodes CASHDLGQNQPQHF. Full variable domain (outside the CDR3, taken from reference TRBV19 and TRBJ1-5): DGGITQSPKYLFRKEGQNVTLSCEQNLNHDAMYWYRQDPGQGLRLIYYSQIVNDFQKGDIAEGYSVSREKKESFPLTVTSAQKNPTAFYLCASHDLGQNQPQHFGDGTRLSIL.

V is TRBV10-2 and J is TRBJ1-2; TRBD1 aligns across 7 bases. The germline CDR1 and CDR2 sequences are WSHSY and SAAADI. Germline trimming cut 8 bases from V and 6 bases from J; bases unmatched to any gene: 12. The CDR3 has 14 residues. The chain's CDR3 is CASEKGAGADGYTF. The CDR3 nucleotides read TGCGCCAGCGAAAAGGGGGCGGGGGCCGATGGCTACACCTTC.

For the CDR3, the DNA is TGCGCCAGCAGTCAATACCCCAGGAGCCAGGTGCCCGGGGAGCTGTTTTTT. It translates to CASSQYPRSQVPGELFF. The rearrangement joins TRBV23-1 to TRBJ2-2; no clear D. TRBV23-1 qualifies as an ORF whose function is uncertain. V was trimmed by 1 base and J by 6 bases, leaving 18 bases between them. The CDR3 loop spans 17 amino acids.

This chain uses TRBV19 with TRBJ1-2, with D uncertain. V was pared by 8 bases and J by 3 bases, with 19 bases between. The CDR3 is made up of 15 amino acids. Germline lookup yields CDR1 LNHDA and CDR2 SQIVND (reference sequence). This CDR3 reads CASRRRREGYYGYTF. As DNA, the CDR3 is TGTGCCAGTCGACGCCGGCGAGAGGGCTACTATGGCTACACCTTC.

This chain connects TRBV18 to TRBJ2-5; 10 bases match TRBD2. After removal of 5 bases from V and 5 bases from J, the junction contained 17 bases not matched to a gene. Germline CDR1 and CDR2: KGHSH and LQKENI. The CDR3 has 18 residues. This chain's CDR3 is CASSSTSGAGGPRETQYF. The CDR3 nucleotides are TGTGCCAGCTCATCAACGAGTGGAGCGGGAGGGCCGCGGGAGACCCAGTACTTC.

The J gene is TRBJ2-3, the V gene TRBV2, with a weak D call TRBD1 (5 bases). Germline-derived CDR1 and CDR2 are SNHLY and FYNNEI. This CDR3 contains 15 residues. The V end was cut by 5 bases, the J end by 0 bases, with 12 bases between. CDR3 sequence (DNA): TGTGCCAGCAGTTACAGGAGTGCTAGCACAGATACGCAGTATTTT. Translation: CASSYRSASTDTQYF.

DNA of the CDR3: TGTGCCAGCAGCCCCGGACTAGCGGGAGGCTACGAGCAGTACGTC. Translating gives CASSPGLAGGYEQYV. The chain carries TRBV5-6 and TRBJ2-7; 14 nucleotides line up with TRBD2. Germline V gene data show CDR1 as SGHDT and CDR2 as YYEEEE. The ends lost 4 bases at V and 3 bases at J; junction bases unmatched: 3. The CDR3 has 15 residues.

V gene TRBV9 combines with J gene TRBJ2-5; 7 positions agree with TRBD1. With V trimmed by 0 bases and J by 3 bases, 8 bases remained unmatched. This CDR3 is built from 16 residues. CDR1 and CDR2 from the germline V gene are SGDLS and YYNGEE. The CDR3 region has the DNA TGTGCCAGCAGCGTAGGGCAGAGGGGGACAGAAGAGACCCAGTACTTC. It specifies CASSVGQRGTEETQYF. Full variable domain (missing parts from reference TRBV9 and TRBJ2-5): DSGVTQTPKHLITATGQRVTLRCSPRSGDLSVYWYQQSLDQGLQFLIQYYNGEERAKGNILERFSAQQFPDLHSELNLSSLELGDSALYFCASSVGQRGTEETQYFGPGTRLLVL.

J is TRBJ1-1 and V is TRBV7-3; no definite D call. The V and J ends lost 3 bases and 1 base respectively, with 9 bases between them. This CDR3 contains 14 residues. Per the germline V gene, CDR1 is SGHTA and CDR2 is FQGTGA. The CDR3 is CASSFGVGNTEAFF. The DNA of the CDR3 is TGTGCCAGCAGCTTCGGCGTGGGGAACACTGAAGCTTTCTTT. Looking up the rest from reference TRBV7-3 and TRBJ1-1 gives the full variable domain: GAGVSQTPSNKVTEKGKYVELRCDPISGHTALYWYRQSLGQGPEFLIYFQGTGAADDSGLPNDRFFAVRPEGSVSTLKIQRTERGDSAVYLCASSFGVGNTEAFFGQGTRLTVV.

CDR3 sequence reads: CASSPRQGNYGYTF. The DNA of the CDR3 is TGTGCCAGCAGTCCACGACAGGGGAACTATGGCTACACCTTC. The chain uses TRBV6-5 and TRBJ1-2, with 8 positions matching TRBD1. In germline, CDR1 is MNHEY, CDR2 SVGAGI. The CDR3 covers 14 residues. The J segment lost 2 bases and the V segment lost 5 bases, leaving 4 bases of the junction unmatched.

The chain has TRBV4-1 and TRBJ1-1, with TRBD1 matching over 7 bases. The CDR3 length is 13 residues. With V trimmed by 6 bases and J by 0 bases, 1 base remained unmatched. CDR1 is MGHRA, CDR2 YSYEKL, per germline. The CDR3 nucleotides are TGCGCCAGCAGGGACAGGATGAACACTGAAGCTTTCTTT. Amino acids: CASRDRMNTEAFF.

The chain recombines TRBV5-5 with TRBJ1-2; a weak D match, TRBD1 (5 bases). Looked up from germline, CDR1 is SGHKS and CDR2 is YYEKEE (reference sequence). The CDR3 contains 14 residues. Trimming removed 2 bases at V and 9 bases at J, with 17 bases between. DNA for the CDR3: TGTGCCAGCAGCTTAGACAGCCTTTCGAATAGCTACACCTTC. Translated, it gives CASSLDSLSNSYTF. Drawing the rest from reference TRBV5-5 and TRBJ1-2, the complete variable domain is DAGVTQSPTHLIKTRGQQVTLRCSPISGHKSVSWYQQVLGQGPQFIFQYYEKEERGRGNFPDRFSARQFPNYSSELNVNALLLGDSALYLCASSLDSLSNSYTFGSGTRLTVV.